The present TCR beta chain was sequenced within a study of blood T cell repertoires in COVID-19 (dated by TCRdb to 2018 to 2021). Background for the entire study: Samples from collaborators originated in the United States, Italy and Spain and spanned both the acute and convalescent phases of COVID-19. The prospective study material was composed of cDNA or gDNA derived from T cells, B-cell-depleted T cells, or PBMCs. Deeply sampled blood TCRbeta repertoires from subjects exposed to, actively infected with, or recovered from COVID-19 were included in the dataset. The repertoires were made available in a free public database intended to serve as a resource for research on the immune response to SARS-CoV-2. Samples were obtained from the ongoing ImmuneRACE study (first 160 participants) and from 1,254 subjects provided by 6 global collaborators. Sample metadata almost always included a de-identified subject ID, COVID-19 status, age in years and sex. Where HLA class I and class II types were available, the types were taken from metadata supplied by the sample provider, not from assay-based typing. The investigation overall reported the following: Clinical and demographic metadata were provided uncurated, with the amount varying by source and participant.

Collaborating institutions collected whole blood in K2EDTA tubes following their own protocols. For TCRbeta analysis, collaborators shipped samples in one of three forms: frozen whole blood, isolated PBMCs, or DNA extracted from either of those sample types. As concerns this clone: Its specific antigen is unknown. No qualities accompany the bases; no much larger clone lies one base away.

TCRbeta CDR3 regions were amplified from genomic DNA by means of the immunoSEQ Assay, a bias-controlled multiplex PCR. Under the source paper's analysis protocol: Within the assay, amplification of reference gene primers was used to estimate how many nucleated cells each sample contained. To quantify the absolute abundance of each unique TCRbeta CDR3 rearrangement, sequence reads were collapsed and filtered. For each sample, productive Simpson clonality was calculated by taking the square root of Simpson's diversity index across productive rearrangements. In TCRdb, the immuneACCESS table is reduced to in-frame sequences with V and J assigned. These tables do not hold every clone; where another copy was compared, an unresolved V gene accounts for under half, and the others remain unexplained. That table supplies the V and J calls and clone size; D and trimming were determined from the DNA. In this sample the table shows around 13,000 clones, less than 95% of which occur a single time. The ten largest clones add up to 8.1% of the sample.

From a lookup of the germline V gene, CDR1 and CDR2 are SQVTM and ANQGSEA. Trimming accounts for 0 bases at V and 7 bases at J, while the number of junction bases matched to no gene is 10. Counted from cysteine to phenylalanine, this CDR3 has 15 amino acids. Only the CDR3 portion is preserved as DNA: 45 bases, with reading frame beginning at the first base. Sample: peripheral blood. The V gene is TRBV29-1 and the J gene is TRBJ2-5; 8 bases in between match TRBD1. This receptor was identified in a human donor in a cohort sampled during active COVID-19. The DNA is TGCAGCGTTGAAGATCCGGACAGGGTCCTGACGACCCAGTACTTC. This gives the protein CSVEDPDRVLTTQYF. The full variable domain, completed from the reference TRBV29-1 and TRBJ2-5 proteins outside the CDR3, reads SAVISQKPSRDICQRGTSLTIQCQVDSQVTMMFWYRQQPGQSLTLIATANQGSEATYESGFVIDKFPISRPNLTFSTLTVSNMSPEDSSIYLCSVEDPDRVLTTQYFGPGTRLLVL.